The 8 T cell receptor beta chains below come from one sample, sequenced in a study of T-cell reconstitution after alpha-beta-depleted transplantation in children. The TCRbeta library was prepared with unique molecular identifiers. TCRdb reprocessed the PCR reads with MiXCR, giving one entry per CDR3 protein. This repertoire shows about 540,000 distinct CDR3 sequences, around 18% found once; its top ten account for 3% to 4%. The sequencing used PBMCs from the stem cell graft donor, collected from the stem cell graft. The receptors were sampled from a human donor who donated a stem cell graft to a child with acute lymphoblastic leukemia.

The genes are TRBV5-1 and TRBJ2-3; D not certain. The CDR3 runs 14 residues. Germline CDR1 is SGHRS and CDR2 is YFSETQ. Trimming removed 1 base at V and 4 bases at J, with 10 bases between. This chain's CDR3 is CASSLQTSADTQYF. CDR3 bases: TGCGCCAGCAGCTTGCAGACATCGGCAGATACGCAGTATTTT.

There are a few counts of this clonotype. The DNA for the CDR3 is TGTGCCAGCAGTCCCTGGACTAGCGGGAGCGAGCAGTACTTC. Its translation is CASSPWTSGSEQYF. The chain recombines TRBV27 with TRBJ2-7; 13 bases line up with TRBD2. V gave up 5 bases and J gave up 6 bases; unmatched junction bases: 4. The germline CDR1 and CDR2 sequences are MNHEY and SMNVEV (reference sequence). CDR3 length: 14 amino acids.

The sample holds a few counts of this clonotype. CDR3 sequence (DNA): TGCGCCAGCAGCTTGGCACAGGGAAACACCGGGGAGCTGTTTTTT. This codes for CASSLAQGNTGELFF. The genes are TRBV5-1 and TRBJ2-2, with D maybe TRBD1 (6 bases). The CDR3 length is 15 residues. V dropped 0 bases and J dropped 2 bases, with 8 bases sitting between them. CDR1 is SGHRS, CDR2 YFSETQ, per germline.

The J gene is TRBJ2-5, the V gene TRBV12-3 or TRBV12-4; TRBD1 aligns across 7 bases. V trimming: 3 bases; J trimming: 2 bases; junction bases outside the gene matches: 3. CDR3 length: 14 residues. The CDR3 protein is CASSFWDRQETQYF. CDR3 DNA: TGTGCCAGCAGTTTTTGGGACAGACAAGAGACCCAGTACTTC.

The rearrangement uses TRBV29-1 and TRBJ2-7, with TRBD2 matching over 10 bases. Trimming took 0 bases from V and 4 from J; bases not matched to a gene: 6. Germline V gives CDR1 SQVTM, CDR2 ANQGSEA. The CDR3 spans 15 residues. CDR3 protein: CSVEEASGSWYEQYF. CDR3 DNA: TGCAGCGTTGAAGAGGCTAGCGGGAGCTGGTACGAGCAGTACTTC.

This sequence joins TRBV27 and TRBJ1-3, with 7 bases matching TRBD1. CDR1 MNHEY and CDR2 SMNVEV come from the germline V gene (reference sequence). This CDR3 has 16 amino acids. With 5 bases clipped from V and 2 bases from J, the junction kept 9 bases outside the gene matches. CDR3 sequence reads: CASSPPRQGPGNTIYF. The DNA of the CDR3 is TGTGCCAGCAGTCCCCCGAGACAGGGACCTGGAAACACCATATATTTT.

The CDR3 bases are TGTGCCAGCAGTTTACACAGGGGGAACTATGGCTACACCTTC. Translated: CASSLHRGNYGYTF. V gene TRBV27 combines with J gene TRBJ1-2; 8 nucleotides agree with TRBD1. Germline lookup yields CDR1 MNHEY and CDR2 SMNVEV (reference sequence). The CDR3 sequence is 14 residues long. With V trimmed by 2 bases and J by 2 bases, 1 base remained unmatched.

This clonotype has more than one count but fewer than ten. The chain recombines TRBV7-3 with TRBJ2-1; 15 positions agree with TRBD2. The V segment lost 5 bases and the J segment 2 bases; nucleotides outside the gene matches: 7. The CDR3 spans 18 residues. Germline V gene sequence: CDR1 SGHTA, CDR2 FQGTGA. The DNA of the CDR3 is TGTGCCAGCAGCCCAGGACTAGCGGGAGGGAGGCCCTACAATGAGCAGTTCTTC. Protein: CASSPGLAGGRPYNEQFF.